The clone carrying this T cell receptor beta chain was seen repeatedly, ten times or more. Exclusion followed for patients with uncontrolled infection, other autoimmune disease, pregnancy or lactation. Fresh peripheral blood, around 11 ml of it, supplied the PBMCs. There are 14 residues in the CDR3. V lost 3 bases and J 5 bases, leaving 12 bases between the germline ends. CDR1 is SGHAT and CDR2 is FQNNGV in the germline V gene. Template material for amplifying TCR beta CDR3 regions consisted of RNA transcripts. First-round RT-PCR targeting the TCR CDR3 was performed with the HTBI primer set. TCRdb redid the calling of the multiplex PCR reads with MiXCR, one entry per CDR3 protein. The data contain about 510,000 distinct CDR3 sequences, 11% to 15% of them singletons. The data were taken from a study of T cells in Graves' hyperthyroidism and ophthalmopathy.

The sequence was collected from a woman in her forties with Graves' hyperthyroidism. J is TRBJ2-3 and V is TRBV11-2; D assignment may be TRBD1 or TRBD2 (5 bases each). The sequenced sample consisted of blood. CDR3 loop: CASSFGTARDTQYF. CDR3 DNA: TGTGCCAGCAGCTTTGGGACCGCTCGAGATACGCAGTATTTT. Using reference TRBV11-2 and TRBJ2-3 for the parts outside the CDR3, the full variable domain is EAGVAQSPRYKIIEKRQSVAFWCNPISGHATLYWYQQILGQGPKLLIQFQNNGVVDDSQLPKDRFSAERLKGVDSTLKIQPAKLEDSAVYLCASSFGTARDTQYFGPGTRLTVL.